Shown below are 27 T cell receptor beta chains from a single sample sequenced in a study of blood T cell repertoires in COVID-19. The repertoire was sequenced with immunoSEQ multiplex PCR; TCRdb's copy has only in-frame clones and lacks some. The sample consists of 110,000 to 150,000 clones, more than 75% of them appearing once. Sequenced input: peripheral blood. The receptors were gathered from a human donor in a cohort sampled during active COVID-19.

The gene calls are TRBV28 and TRBJ2-4; 8 nucleotides agree with TRBD1. There are 15 residues in the CDR3. Trimming removed 5 bases from V and 1 base from J; junction bases left unmatched: 4. Germline V gene sequence: CDR1 MDHEN, CDR2 SYDVKM. The CDR3 region has the DNA TGTGCCAGCAGTACAGGGGGGAGCGCCAAAAACATTCAGTACTTC. It codes for CASSTGGSAKNIQYF.

The V gene is TRBV5-1, the J gene TRBJ2-7; possibly TRBD1 for D (6 bases). Germline V lookup: CDR1 SGHRS, CDR2 YFSETQ. This CDR3 spans 14 amino acids. Between the trimmed V and J ends, which lost 3 bases and 3 bases, there was a span of 13 bases. The CDR3 DNA sequence: TGCGCCAGCAGCTGGACGGACAGAAACTACGAGCAGTACTTC. Its protein is CASSWTDRNYEQYF.

This chain uses TRBV19 with TRBJ2-6; the match to TRBD2 covers 9 bases. CDR1 and CDR2 (germline): LNHDA, SQIVND (reference sequence). The V gene end was trimmed by 11 bases and the J gene end by 2 bases; junction bases not matched to a gene: 13. The CDR3 runs to 17 residues. The CDR3 nucleotides read TGTGCCGCCTCAGGGGAGGTAGCGGGAGCTGGGGCCAACGTCCTGACTTTC. Protein sequence: CAASGEVAGAGANVLTF.

The CDR3 is CASRGRQGGETQYF. The CDR3 nucleotides are TGCGCCAGCAGGGGTCGACAGGGCGGAGAGACCCAGTACTTC. The chain uses TRBV5-1 and TRBJ2-5; 7 nucleotides agree with TRBD1. Trimming at V came to 5 bases and at J to 4 bases, leaving 8 bases not matched to a gene. There are 14 residues in the CDR3. CDR1 and CDR2 from the germline V gene are SGHRS and YFSETQ.

This clone has only a few counts. The chain has TRBV25-1 and TRBJ1-2, with TRBD1 matching 9 bases. The germline V gene encodes CDR1 MGHDK and CDR2 SYGVNS. V trimming: 9 bases; J trimming: 4 bases; junction bases outside the gene matches: 6. The CDR3 runs 13 residues. DNA for the CDR3: TGTGCCAGGGCGGGACAGGGACTCTATGGCTACACCTTC. Encoded protein: CARAGQGLYGYTF.

The chain has TRBV27 and TRBJ1-4, with 10 bases fitting TRBD1. Trimming cost V 4 bases and J 3 bases; bases outside gene matches: 11. CDR3 length: 18 amino acids. CDR1 and CDR2 (germline): MNHEY, SMNVEV (reference sequence). The CDR3 reads CASSSTPGQGTANEKLFF. The CDR3 bases are TGTGCCAGCAGTTCAACGCCGGGACAGGGGACGGCTAATGAAAAACTGTTTTTT.

This rearrangement joins TRBV24-1 to TRBJ2-1; unclear D gene. The V gene's germline CDR1 is KGHDR and CDR2 SFDVKD. The V gene lost 8 bases and the J gene lost 2 bases, with 9 bases spanning the gap. The CDR3 consists of 13 residues. The CDR3 loop is CATMSVAYNEQFF. In nucleotides, the CDR3 is TGTGCCACCATGTCCGTAGCCTACAATGAGCAGTTCTTC.

The V gene is TRBV11-2, the J gene TRBJ2-7; 12 nucleotides align to TRBD1. Germline V CDR1 and CDR2: SGHAT, FQNNGV. Trimming removed 5 bases from V and 4 bases from J; junction bases left unmatched: 15. The CDR3 covers 18 residues. CDR3 sequence reads: CASSPLLRDRGQGYEQYF. The CDR3 DNA is TGTGCCAGCAGCCCACTCCTCCGGGACAGGGGGCAGGGGTACGAGCAGTACTTC.

For the CDR3, the DNA is TGTGCCAGCAGTCCTTCGAAACAGGGGATTGGCGGGGAGCTGTTTTTT. Amino acids: CASSPSKQGIGGELFF. The rearrangement joins TRBV28 to TRBJ2-2; 7 bases are shared with TRBD1. CDR3 length: 16 amino acids. The V gene end was trimmed by 5 bases and the J gene end by 7 bases; junction bases not matched to a gene: 13. The germline gives CDR1 MDHEN, CDR2 SYDVKM.

The chain uses TRBV7-6 and TRBJ2-1; D is unclear. This CDR3 contains 15 residues. Trimming took off 4 bases at V and 4 bases at J, with 14 bases between the two ends. Looked up from germline, CDR1 is SGHVS and CDR2 is FNYEAQ. This CDR3 is CASSSTTGDYNEQFF. Written as DNA, the CDR3 is TGTGCCAGCAGCTCAACGACTGGAGATTACAATGAGCAGTTCTTC.

This clone came up a few times. The chain employs TRBV2 and TRBJ1-2; tentative D call: TRBD1 (5 bases). Germline assignment: CDR1 SNHLY and CDR2 FYNNEI. This CDR3 spans 12 amino acids. Trimming removed 6 bases from V and 6 bases from J, with 11 bases in between. CDR3 in DNA: TGTGCCAGCAGATTGACAGCCGATGGCTACACCTTC. It yields the protein CASRLTADGYTF. The whole variable domain, filled in from reference TRBV2 and TRBJ1-2, reads EPEVTQTPSHQVTQMGQEVILRCVPISNHLYFYWYRQILGQKVEFLVSFYNNEISEKSEIFDDQFSVERPDGSNFTLKIRSTKLEDSAMYFCASRLTADGYTFGSGTRLTVV.

This chain joins TRBV6-1 and TRBJ1-5; D might be TRBD1 (6 bases). Germline V gives CDR1 MNHNS, CDR2 SASEGT. The V and J ends lost 1 base and 5 bases respectively, with 18 bases between them. The CDR3 is made up of 17 amino acids. The CDR3 DNA sequence: TGTGCCAGCAGTGAAGAAGGGACACCGCGATTGGATCAGCCCCAGCATTTT. It is translated as CASSEEGTPRLDQPQHF.

This rearrangement joins TRBV5-5 to TRBJ1-2; D ambiguous. The ends were cut back, 0 bases at V and 1 base at J, with 10 bases in the middle. Germline assignment: CDR1 SGHKS and CDR2 YYEKEE (reference sequence). This CDR3 has 15 amino acids. The CDR3 sequence is CASSLGRQRNYGYTF. CDR3 nucleotide sequence: TGTGCCAGCAGCTTGGGCCGTCAGCGTAACTATGGCTACACCTTC.

This clone appeared a few times. The chain links TRBV7-3 to TRBJ2-7, with 7 nucleotides matching TRBD1. Germline values: CDR1 SGHTA, CDR2 FQGTGA. Unmatched junction bases numbered 6, after V lost 4 bases and J lost 6 bases. The CDR3 runs 13 residues. The CDR3 DNA reads as TGTGCCAGCAGCTGGGAACAGGGGCGCGAGCAGTACTTC. It specifies CASSWEQGREQYF.

The rearrangement joins TRBV6-1 to TRBJ1-6; D not resolved. Trimming stripped 1 base from V and 10 bases from J, with 11 bases between. The CDR3 runs 14 residues. Per the germline V gene, CDR1 is MNHNS and CDR2 is SASEGT. CDR3 coding DNA: TGTGCCAGCAGTGAAGGGGAGGGTCACTCACCCCTCCACTTT. Its translation is CASSEGEGHSPLHF.

The genes are TRBV5-1 and TRBJ1-1, with D tentatively TRBD1 (6 bases). Germline-derived CDR1 and CDR2 are SGHRS and YFSETQ. V was cut by 4 bases and J by 1 base, with 8 bases left in between. The CDR3 runs 13 residues. The CDR3 bases are TGCGCCAGCAGCATACAGGGGAACACTGAAGCTTTCTTT. This encodes CASSIQGNTEAFF.

The V and J genes are TRBV7-9 and TRBJ1-4; D ambiguous. The CDR3 is made up of 15 amino acids. Germline V gene lookup returns CDR1 SEHNR and CDR2 FQNEAQ (reference sequence). Trimming took 1 base from V and 0 from J, leaving 6 bases between them. The CDR3 sequence is CASSLVATTNEKLFF. Written as DNA, the CDR3 is TGTGCCAGCAGCTTAGTCGCGACAACTAATGAAAAACTGTTTTTT.

V gene TRBV28 combines with J gene TRBJ2-7; 7 positions agree with TRBD1. Germline lookup yields CDR1 MDHEN and CDR2 SYDVKM. The CDR3 is 15 residues long. V lost 5 bases and J lost 6; bases outside the gene matches: 13. The CDR3 bases are TGTGCCAGCAGTCCCGAACAGGGGATCCCCCTCGAGCAGTACTTC. Translated: CASSPEQGIPLEQYF.

The CDR3 sequence is CASSIEGVYTEAFF. The CDR3, as DNA: TGTGCCAGTAGTATCGAGGGAGTGTACACTGAAGCTTTCTTT. The chain carries TRBV19 and TRBJ1-1; no firm D call. Per the germline V gene, CDR1 is LNHDA and CDR2 is SQIVND (reference sequence). The CDR3 sequence is 14 residues long. The ends were cut back, 3 bases at V and 3 bases at J, with 11 bases in the middle.

V gene TRBV19 combines with J gene TRBJ1-2, with D maybe TRBD1 (5 bases). The CDR3 covers 14 residues. Per germline, CDR1 LNHDA and CDR2 SQIVND (reference sequence). V was pared by 3 bases and J by 8 bases, with 16 bases between. The CDR3 region is CASSIAAGTGGYTF. CDR3 DNA sequence: TGTGCCAGTAGTATCGCGGCAGGGACTGGCGGCTACACCTTC.

This clone was picked up one time. Other nucleotide sequences in the sample specify the same CDR3. The chain combines TRBV20-1 with TRBJ2-5, with D unresolved. Germline V lookup: CDR1 DFQATT, CDR2 SNEGSKA (reference sequence). This CDR3 has 11 residues. Trimming cost V 0 bases and J 5 bases, with 4 bases left between them. The CDR3: CSARDRETQYF. DNA for the CDR3: TGCAGTGCTAGAGATCGGGAGACCCAGTACTTC.

This clone was observed a single time. The chain has TRBV7-3 and TRBJ1-6; 10 nucleotides agree with TRBD1. Germline assignment: CDR1 SGHTA and CDR2 FQGTGA. V was clipped by 5 bases and J by 5 bases; unmatched bases: 6. The CDR3 runs 16 residues. CDR3 bases: TGTGCCAGCAGCCCAAGGGACAGGGGCCATAATTCACCCCTCCACTTT. As protein: CASSPRDRGHNSPLHF.

The chain recombines TRBV29-1 with TRBJ2-5, with unresolved D. Germline CDR1 reads SQVTM; CDR2 reads ANQGSEA. The CDR3 length is 13 residues. Trimming stripped 3 bases from V and 5 bases from J, with 13 bases between. The CDR3 coding sequence is TGCAGCGTTGAGGAGTCCCCGAGGGAGACCCAGTACTTC. It specifies CSVEESPRETQYF.

The V and J genes are TRBV2 and TRBJ2-7; 7 bases align to TRBD2. Germline CDR1 reads SNHLY; CDR2 reads FYNNEI. This CDR3 has 12 residues. DNA of the CDR3: TGTGGTGGGACTACCCTAGAGGGGGAGCAGTACTTC. Residues: CGGTTLEGEQYF.

This chain links TRBV30 with TRBJ2-7; TRBD2 is a possible D gene (5 bases). This CDR3 is 13 amino acids long. The V gene lost 4 bases and the J gene lost 2 bases, with 12 bases spanning the gap. Germline loops: CDR1 GTSNPN, CDR2 SVGIG (reference sequence). The CDR3 region is CAWIVKGAYEQYF. The DNA of the CDR3 is TGTGCCTGGATTGTAAAGGGAGCCTACGAGCAGTACTTC.

V and J are TRBV14 and TRBJ2-3, with D perhaps matching TRBD2 (5 bases). Germline assignment: CDR1 SGHDN and CDR2 FVKESK. CDR3 length: 16 amino acids. The germline V and J ends were trimmed by 3 bases and 0 bases, with 13 bases remaining between them. CDR3 DNA: TGTGCCAGCAGCCACGTCCTAGCCCCTAGCACAGATACGCAGTATTTT. Translating it yields CASSHVLAPSTDTQYF.

For the CDR3, the DNA is TGTGCCAGCAGCCCGAGGACTAGCGGGGGACCTGCGGAGCAGTACTTC. Its protein product is CASSPRTSGGPAEQYF. The V gene is TRBV7-9, the J gene TRBJ2-7, with 13 bases identical to TRBD2. V was pared by 5 bases and J by 7 bases, with 11 bases of the junction left unmatched. The CDR3 sequence is 16 residues long. Germline V gives CDR1 SEHNR, CDR2 FQNEAQ (reference sequence).